Presented here are 6 T cell receptor beta chains from one specimen sequenced in a study of blood T cell repertoires in COVID-19. The protocol was immunoSEQ multiplex PCR, while the TCRdb copy is restricted to in-frame clones and leaves out a portion. This table holds about 81,000 clones, approximately 89% found once. The specimen sequenced was peripheral blood. Every receptor here comes from a man between 65 and 79 years old with active or convalescent COVID-19.

The rearrangement links TRBV6-5 to TRBJ2-1; possible D gene TRBD1, 6 bases. Per germline, CDR1 MNHEY and CDR2 SVGAGI. The CDR3 contains 16 residues. V was cut by 0 bases and J by 5 bases, with 14 bases left in between. CDR3 residues: CASSYSVTGSHNEQFF. CDR3 DNA: TGTGCCAGCAGTTACTCCGTTACAGGGAGTCACAATGAGCAGTTCTTC.

The rearrangement joins TRBV9 to TRBJ2-7; maybe TRBD2 (5 bases). This CDR3 spans 12 amino acids. V lost 0 bases to trimming and J lost 11 bases, with 12 bases between them. Germline CDR1 reads SGDLS; CDR2 reads YYNGEE. CDR3 nucleotide sequence: TGTGCCAGCAGCGTAGGGGAGTCGGAGAAGTACTTC. The encoded protein is CASSVGESEKYF.

This chain uses TRBV4-3 with TRBJ1-2; perhaps TRBD1 as D (6 bases). The V end was cut by 4 bases, the J end by 4 bases, with 22 bases between. The CDR3 is made up of 17 amino acids. CDR1 is LGHNA and CDR2 is YSLEER in the germline V gene. The CDR3 DNA is TGCGCCAGCAGCCGAGAGGCAGGGGCGAAGGGGAGCTATGGCTACACCTTC. Amino acid sequence: CASSREAGAKGSYGYTF.

The V gene is TRBV18, the J gene TRBJ1-5; 9 nucleotides align to TRBD1. V was clipped by 3 bases and J by 7 bases; unmatched bases: 4. The CDR3 is made up of 14 amino acids. Per germline, CDR1 KGHSH and CDR2 LQKENI. CDR3 residues: CASSPSQGAQPQHF. In DNA, the CDR3 is TGTGCCAGCTCACCGTCACAGGGGGCCCAGCCCCAGCATTTT.

The sample holds one count of this clone. V gene TRBV11-3 combines with J gene TRBJ1-5, with D possibly being TRBD1 (5 bases). Germline CDR1 and CDR2: SGHNT and YENEEA. V was pared by 11 bases and J by 3 bases, with 17 bases between. The CDR3 is made up of 14 amino acids. CDR3 region: CAGQGQGYNQPQHF. CDR3 coding DNA: TGTGCCGGGCAAGGGCAGGGATACAATCAGCCCCAGCATTTT.

The chain has TRBV25-1 and TRBJ1-1; perhaps TRBD1 as D (6 bases). The CDR3 totals 15 residues. Looked up from germline, CDR1 is MGHDK and CDR2 is SYGVNS. The ends were cut back, 3 bases at V and 2 bases at J, with 13 bases in the middle. CDR3 protein: CASSEFAGVNTEAFF. The CDR3 DNA reads as TGTGCCAGCAGTGAGTTTGCAGGGGTAAACACTGAAGCTTTCTTT.